This T cell receptor (beta chain) was retrieved from a study of control samples from healthy donors and cancer patients. The CDR3 is made up of 15 amino acids. Per germline, CDR1 SGHTA and CDR2 FQGNSA. V lost 5 bases and J lost 6; bases outside the gene matches: 7. Assay: immunoSEQ multiplex PCR; the TCRdb copy retains only in-frame clones and omits some. The sample has around 120,000 clones; roughly 87% are singletons. This chain connects TRBV7-2 to TRBJ2-3; 11 bases line up with TRBD2. This receptor was identified in a man aged 40-49 years in good health. Sequenced input: blood. The CDR3 coding sequence is TGTGCCAGCAGCATTAGCGGGGGGGCAGCCGATACGCAGTATTTT. This sequence encodes CASSISGGAADTQYF.